These 26 T cell receptor beta chains share one sample of origin, sequenced in a study of response to subunit inactivated influenza vaccine. Each CDR3 protein gets one entry after TCRdb re-called the RT-PCR reads with MiXCR. Altogether fewer than 600,000 distinct CDR3 sequences are present, roughly 7.6% being singletons, with the ten largest covering around 13%. This sample comprised PBMCs from blood, obtained roughly 24 months after vaccination. The receptor set was obtained from a man aged 45 to 70 who received an inactivated influenza vaccine.

The rearrangement uses TRBV9 and TRBJ2-5; TRBD2 agrees at 7 bases. After removal of 0 bases from V and 5 bases from J, the junction contained 7 bases not matched to a gene. The CDR3 totals 15 residues. The germline gives CDR1 SGDLS, CDR2 YYNGEE. The CDR3 sequence: CASSVAGGSLETQYF. In DNA form, the CDR3 reads TGTGCCAGCAGCGTAGCCGGGGGGTCTCTTGAGACCCAGTACTTC.

This clonotype has at least ten counts. The rearrangement uses TRBV6-1 and TRBJ1-5; D perhaps matches TRBD1 (6 bases). V lost 5 bases, J lost 2 bases, and 13 bases lay in between. Germline-derived CDR1 and CDR2 are MNHNS and SASEGT. The CDR3 has 15 residues. The CDR3 loop reads CASSRQGMGNQPQHF. DNA of the CDR3: TGTGCCAGCAGTCGTCAGGGGATGGGCAATCAGCCCCAGCATTTT.

This chain connects TRBV20-1 to TRBJ1-5; tentatively, D is TRBD1 (6 bases). CDR1 is DFQATT and CDR2 is SNEGSKA in the germline V gene (reference sequence). The length of the CDR3 is 16 residues. V shed 3 bases and J shed 0 bases, with 15 bases lying between them. Here the CDR3 DNA reads TGCAGTGCTAGTCCAGGGGCGGGAAATAGCAATCAGCCCCAGCATTTT. Encoded protein: CSASPGAGNSNQPQHF.

The chain combines TRBV3-1 with TRBJ1-5; no definite D call. The V gene lost 2 bases and the J gene lost 6 bases, with 14 bases spanning the gap. From germline, CDR1 is LGHDT and CDR2 YNNKEL (reference sequence). This CDR3 has 15 amino acids. This CDR3 is CASSQNVGVFQPQHF. The CDR3 DNA follows: TGTGCCAGCAGCCAAAACGTCGGGGTATTTCAGCCCCAGCATTTT.

The chain is built from TRBV20-1 and TRBJ2-3; TRBD2 agrees at 9 bases. Per germline, CDR1 DFQATT and CDR2 SNEGSKA (reference sequence). After removal of 0 bases from V and 8 bases from J, the junction contained 12 bases not matched to a gene. The CDR3 has 16 amino acids. DNA of the CDR3: TGCAGTGCTAGAGATAGGGCGGGAGGGCTGTACAGTACGCAGTATTTT. Translated: CSARDRAGGLYSTQYF.

The sample holds a few counts of this clonotype. This chain uses TRBV4-1 with TRBJ2-7; D possibly uses TRBD1 or TRBD2 (5 bases each). Trimming took 1 base from V and 3 from J, leaving 7 bases between them. CDR1 and CDR2 (germline): MGHRA, YSYEKL. The CDR3 is 13 residues long. The CDR3 DNA follows: TGCGCCAGCAGCCAAGGAGGGGTCTACGAGCAGTACTTC. Its protein is CASSQGGVYEQYF.

This rearrangement joins TRBV6-5 to TRBJ2-5, with D perhaps TRBD1 (5 bases). The germline V gene has CDR1 MNHEY and CDR2 SVGAGI. CDR3 size: 13 residues. Trimming took off 3 bases at V and 3 bases at J, with 8 bases between the two ends. The CDR3 sequence: CASSYQDKETQYF. Here the CDR3 DNA reads TGTGCCAGCAGTTATCAGGACAAAGAGACCCAGTACTTC.

The chain links TRBV11-1 to TRBJ2-2; tentatively, D is TRBD1 or TRBD2 (6 bases each). Germline-derived CDR1 and CDR2 are SGHAT and FQDESV (reference sequence). V gave up 2 bases and J gave up 1 base, with 20 bases separating them. The CDR3 has 19 residues. The CDR3 DNA is TGTGCCAGCAGCTTATTTTCGGGAGTGGGGGCCAGGAACACCGGGGAGCTGTTTTTT. Protein: CASSLFSGVGARNTGELFF.

The rearrangement joins TRBV19 to TRBJ1-2, with D unresolved. Trimming took off 0 bases at V and 4 bases at J, with 3 bases between the two ends. There are 12 residues in the CDR3. Germline CDR1 reads LNHDA; CDR2 reads SQIVND (reference sequence). Here the CDR3 reads CASSIDGYGYTF. The CDR3 bases are TGTGCCAGTAGTATAGATGGCTATGGCTACACCTTC.

This clonotype was seen ten or more times. The CDR3 coding sequence is TGTGCCAGCAGTTTGCGGGGCCGGGGCTACAATGAGCAGTTCTTC. It translates to CASSLRGRGYNEQFF. The rearrangement uses TRBV28 and TRBJ2-1; D is possibly TRBD2 (6 bases). Per germline, CDR1 MDHEN and CDR2 SYDVKM. Deletions cut 3 bases from V and 3 bases from J, with 12 bases between. The CDR3 is 15 residues long. The whole variable domain, filled in from reference TRBV28 and TRBJ2-1, reads DVKVTQSSRYLVKRTGEKVFLECVQDMDHENMFWYRQDPGLGLRLIYFSYDVKMKEKGDIPEGYSVSREKKERFSLILESASTNQTSMYLCASSLRGRGYNEQFFGPGTRLTVL.

This clonotype was seen a handful of times. The V call is TRBV27, the J call TRBJ2-3; TRBD2 might be the D (6 bases). Germline assignment: CDR1 MNHEY and CDR2 SMNVEV (reference sequence). Trimming stripped 1 base from V and 1 base from J, with 9 bases between. The CDR3 has 15 amino acids. The CDR3 DNA sequence: TGTGCCAGCAGTTTATTGCCTAGCGGCACAGATACGCAGTATTTT. Translating it yields CASSLLPSGTDTQYF.

There are many counts of this clonotype. The chain employs TRBV4-1 and TRBJ2-7; D is possibly TRBD1 or TRBD2 (5 bases each). V was trimmed by 3 bases and J by 3 bases, leaving 12 bases between them. The CDR3 totals 14 residues. CDR1 is MGHRA and CDR2 is YSYEKL in the germline V gene. The CDR3 sequence is CASSQRLGDYEQYF. CDR3 sequence (DNA): TGCGCCAGCAGCCAGAGGCTGGGGGACTACGAGCAGTACTTC.

V and J are TRBV6-1 and TRBJ2-3; 9 positions match TRBD1. The CDR3 length is 16 residues. V was clipped by 6 bases and J by 4 bases; unmatched bases: 11. CDR1 MNHNS and CDR2 SASEGT come from the germline V gene. DNA for the CDR3: TGTGCCAGCAGGGGCGCAGGGACAGGGAGTTCAGATACGCAGTATTTT. Translation: CASRGAGTGSSDTQYF.

This clonotype was detected a few times. The chain is built from TRBV7-9 and TRBJ2-1; D is tentatively TRBD1 or TRBD2 (5 bases each). The germline CDR1 and CDR2 sequences are SEHNR and FQNEAQ (reference sequence). This CDR3 has 16 residues. V lost 1 base and J lost 5, with 15 bases in between. The CDR3 reads CASSLGSPGTHNEQFF. For the CDR3, the DNA is TGTGCCAGCAGCTTAGGTTCCCCAGGGACGCACAATGAGCAGTTCTTC.

The V and J genes are TRBV7-2 and TRBJ2-7; D might be TRBD1 (6 bases). The CDR3 is 14 residues long. CDR1 is SGHTA and CDR2 is FQGNSA in the germline V gene. Trimming removed 5 bases from V and 5 bases from J, with 16 bases in between. CDR3 DNA: TGTGCCAGCAGCCAGAACCCCAGGGGCGACGAGCAGTACTTC. Its translation: CASSQNPRGDEQYF.

This clonotype was counted ten times or more. The chain joins TRBV20-1 to TRBJ1-3; no reliable D call. The CDR3 covers 15 residues. Germline values: CDR1 DFQATT, CDR2 SNEGSKA (reference sequence). V was clipped by 6 bases and J by 0 bases, with 15 bases between them. CDR3 region: CSASPYGRSGNTIYF. CDR3 sequence (DNA): TGCAGTGCGAGCCCTTACGGCCGCTCTGGAAACACCATATATTTT.

At least ten counts were recorded for this clonotype. The V gene is TRBV20-1, the J gene TRBJ2-1, with 12 bases aligning to TRBD2. CDR1 DFQATT and CDR2 SNEGSKA come from the germline V gene (reference sequence). The CDR3 extends over 16 amino acids. With 5 bases clipped from V and 7 bases from J, the junction kept 12 bases outside the gene matches. CDR3 bases: TGCAGTGCTCGATCGAGACTAGCGGGGGACCTTAATGAGCAGTTCTTC. It codes for CSARSRLAGDLNEQFF.

The table lists this clonotype with a few counts. The V call is TRBV3-1, the J call TRBJ2-7; 10 nucleotides match TRBD2. Germline V gene sequence: CDR1 LGHDT, CDR2 YNNKEL (reference sequence). The V and J ends lost 2 bases and 6 bases, in that order; junction bases with no gene match: 10. The CDR3 is made up of 16 amino acids. The CDR3 sequence: CASSQTVTSGTREQYF. The CDR3 nucleotides read TGTGCCAGCAGCCAAACCGTTACTAGCGGGACCCGCGAGCAGTACTTC.

This clonotype showed up just a few times. The rearrangement uses TRBV4-3 and TRBJ2-1, with D hard to call. V lost 1 base and J 8 bases, leaving 9 bases between the germline ends. Germline loops: CDR1 LGHNA, CDR2 YSLEER. This CDR3 spans 13 amino acids. This CDR3 reads CASSQGTTDEQFF. Here the CDR3 DNA reads TGCGCCAGCAGCCAAGGGACGACGGATGAGCAGTTCTTC.

This clonotype has only a few counts. This chain joins TRBV6-1 and TRBJ2-1, with 10 bases that match TRBD1. The length of the CDR3 is 14 residues. Germline CDR1 and CDR2: MNHNS and SASEGT. V lost 6 bases and J lost 11; bases outside the gene matches: 10. CDR3 DNA: TGTGCCAGCAGCCTACTGACAGGGGGCAGGCAGCAGTTCTTC. Its protein product is CASSLLTGGRQQFF.

There are many counts of this clonotype. The V gene is TRBV15, the J gene TRBJ1-4, with D uncertain. V was clipped by 0 bases and J by 0 bases, with 8 bases between them. Per the germline V gene, CDR1 is LNHNV and CDR2 is YYDKDF (reference sequence). CDR3 size: 16 residues. CDR3 bases: TGTGCCACCAGCAGAGATCAGATGACAACTAATGAAAAACTGTTTTTT. Protein sequence: CATSRDQMTTNEKLFF.

This clonotype appeared a few times. CDR3 region: CAWSAGSSGANVLTF. CDR3 nucleotides: TGTGCCTGGAGTGCTGGGAGCTCTGGGGCCAACGTCCTGACTTTC. The chain carries TRBV30 and TRBJ2-6; the D gene is possibly TRBD2 (5 bases). In germline, CDR1 is GTSNPN, CDR2 SVGIG (reference sequence). Trimming cost V 1 base and J 0 bases, with 7 bases left between them. This CDR3 has 15 residues. The variable domain in full, completed from reference TRBV30 and TRBJ2-6, reads SQTIHQWPATLVQPVGSPLSLECTVEGTSNPNLYWYRQAAGRGLQLLFYSVGIGQISSEVPQNLSASRPQDRQFILSSKKLLLSDSGFYLCAWSAGSSGANVLTFGAGSRLTVL.

This clonotype was seen more than once but under ten times. The chain links TRBV12-3 or TRBV12-4 to TRBJ2-3; 7 nucleotides match TRBD1. Losses at the gene ends were 6 bases for V and 0 bases for J; bases not matched to a gene: 6. The CDR3 length is 15 residues. The CDR3 region is CASSLNRGSTDTQYF. The CDR3 bases are TGTGCCAGCAGCCTTAACAGGGGAAGCACAGATACGCAGTATTTT.

This clonotype was recorded at least ten times. The chain employs TRBV29-1 and TRBJ2-3; 7 positions agree with TRBD2. The germline CDR1 and CDR2 sequences are SQVTM and ANQGSEA. The CDR3 is 16 residues long. V dropped 0 bases and J dropped 1; count of bases not matched to a gene: 7. For the CDR3, the DNA is TGCAGCGTTGAAGATCTTTGGAGCGGGGGCACAGATACGCAGTATTTT. Amino acids: CSVEDLWSGGTDTQYF.

This clonotype has at least ten counts. The chain recombines TRBV5-1 with TRBJ2-1, with D perhaps matching TRBD1 (6 bases). Germline loops: CDR1 SGHRS, CDR2 YFSETQ. The CDR3 has 14 amino acids. Trimming removed 6 bases from V and 6 bases from J, with 16 bases in between. The CDR3 DNA reads TGCGCCAGCACTCAGACAGGAGCAAGCAATGAGCAGTTCTTC. Its translation: CASTQTGASNEQFF. Looking up the rest from reference TRBV5-1 and TRBJ2-1 gives the full variable domain: KAGVTQTPRYLIKTRGQQVTLSCSPISGHRSVSWYQQTPGQGLQFLFEYFSETQRNKGNFPGRFSGRQFSNSRSEMNVSTLELGDSALYLCASTQTGASNEQFFGPGTRLTVL.

The sample holds a few counts of this clonotype. The V gene is TRBV20-1, the J gene TRBJ2-7; possibly TRBD1 or TRBD2 for D (5 bases each). This CDR3 region has 12 residues. The germline V gene encodes CDR1 DFQATT and CDR2 SNEGSKA (reference sequence). The DNA of the CDR3 is TGCAGGTCCGGGACCAACTCCTACGAGCAGTACTTC. The encoded protein is CRSGTNSYEQYF.